This T cell receptor beta chain was identified during a study of T cell clones after liver transplantation. In germline, CDR1 is SQVTM, CDR2 ANQGSEA. V trimming: 4 bases; J trimming: 3 bases; junction bases outside the gene matches: 3. The CDR3 covers 13 residues. The data were produced by immunoSEQ multiplex PCR, yet TCRdb's version contains in-frame clones alone and is incomplete. The sample records tens of thousands of clones, roughly two thirds being singletons. The input for sequencing was CD4+ T cells from blood, taken before liver transplant. The sequence came from a human donor who received a liver transplant. The chain joins TRBV29-1 to TRBJ2-7; 10 bases line up with TRBD1. CDR3 residues: CSVGTGGRYEQYF. Written as DNA, the CDR3 is TGCAGCGTTGGGACAGGGGGACGCTACGAGCAGTACTTC.